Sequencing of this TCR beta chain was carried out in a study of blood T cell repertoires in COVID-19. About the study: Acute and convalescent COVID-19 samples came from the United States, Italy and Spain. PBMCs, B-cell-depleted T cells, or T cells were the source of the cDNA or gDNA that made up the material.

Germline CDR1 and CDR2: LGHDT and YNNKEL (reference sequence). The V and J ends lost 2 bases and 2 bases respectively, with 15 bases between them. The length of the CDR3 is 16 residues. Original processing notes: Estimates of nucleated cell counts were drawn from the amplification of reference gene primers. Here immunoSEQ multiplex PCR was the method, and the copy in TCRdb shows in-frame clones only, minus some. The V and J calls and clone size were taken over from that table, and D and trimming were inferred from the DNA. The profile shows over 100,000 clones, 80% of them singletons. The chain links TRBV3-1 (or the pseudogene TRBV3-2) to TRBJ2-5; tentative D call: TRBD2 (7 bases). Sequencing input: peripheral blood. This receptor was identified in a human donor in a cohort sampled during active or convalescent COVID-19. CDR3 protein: CASSQRRGPSQETQYF. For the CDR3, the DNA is TGTGCCAGCAGCCAACGGCGGGGGCCTTCTCAAGAGACCCAGTACTTC.